Included here is one T cell receptor beta chain sequence, with context. Its target is unknown. Data came from immunoSEQ multiplex PCR; TCRdb stores just in-frame clones and leaves some out. There are about 20,000 clones in the sample; 77% occur only once, and less than 50% lies in the top ten. The sample belongs to a study of PD-1 blockade in classical Hodgkin lymphoma. Study information: Patients had nivolumab dosed at 3 mg/kg, delivered intravenously every 2 weeks. Whole-study findings and limits: There was a significant rise in CD4+ TCR diversity by C4D1, with no such rise for CD8+. Nivolumab initiated under 1 year post-ASCT led to patient exclusion.

Each patient's relapse followed autologous stem cell transplantation, and brentuximab vedotin exposure varied. The CDR3 length is 18 residues. The J segment lost 5 bases and the V segment lost 4 bases, leaving 12 bases of the junction unmatched. Germline CDR1 is SGHRS and CDR2 is YFSETQ. The clonotype originates from a human donor with classical Hodgkin lymphoma. Source: peripheral blood mononuclear cells (PBMCs), taken before the second cycle of nivolumab. The rearrangement uses TRBV5-1 and TRBJ1-4; 12 positions match TRBD1. CDR3 bases: TGCGCCAGCAGCGAGACCGGGACAGGGGGCCGAGGAAATGAAAAACTGTTTTTT. Translating it yields CASSETGTGGRGNEKLFF.